The 21 T cell receptor beta chains reported below all come from one sample, sequenced in a study of T cells in Graves' hyperthyroidism and ophthalmopathy. The source material, RNA transcripts, was used to amplify TCR beta CDR3 regions. In the first-round RT-PCR of the TCR CDR3, the HTBI primer set was used. TCRdb re-called the multiplex PCR reads through MiXCR, storing one row per CDR3 protein. The table shows under 400,000 distinct CDR3 sequences, with roughly 18% occurring only once. The sequenced material came from blood. The receptors originated from a woman aged 40 to 49 with Graves' ophthalmopathy.

There are a few counts of this clonotype. This chain joins TRBV4-3 and TRBJ2-7; 7 nucleotides agree with TRBD1. The CDR3 covers 15 residues. The V gene end was trimmed by 0 bases and the J gene end by 0 bases; junction bases not matched to a gene: 2. Germline loops: CDR1 LGHNA, CDR2 YSLEER. The CDR3 spells CASSQDWDSSYEQYF. CDR3 DNA: TGCGCCAGCAGCCAAGACTGGGACAGCTCCTACGAGCAGTACTTC.

J is TRBJ1-1 and V is TRBV20-1; the D gene is possibly TRBD1 (6 bases). CDR1 is DFQATT and CDR2 is SNEGSKA in the germline V gene (reference sequence). The V end lost 6 bases, the J end lost 11 bases, and 22 bases lay between the germline ends. The CDR3 contains 13 residues. This CDR3 is CSATQGWGSSAFF. CDR3 coding DNA: TGCAGTGCCACTCAGGGGTGGGGATCCAGCGCTTTCTTT.

The chain combines TRBV6-1 with TRBJ1-1; D gene uncertain. The CDR3 covers 13 residues. Germline V gives CDR1 MNHNS, CDR2 SASEGT. Between the trimmed V and J ends, which lost 6 bases and 8 bases, there was a span of 16 bases. The CDR3 DNA sequence: TGTGCCAGCAGGAGGACGGATCTCCGAGAAGCTTTCTTT. Encoded protein: CASRRTDLREAFF.

A single count supports this clonotype. This sequence joins TRBV7-8 and TRBJ1-6; D may be TRBD1 (6 bases). This CDR3 is 13 amino acids long. CDR1 is SGHVS and CDR2 is FQNEAQ in the germline V gene. Trimming pared 5 bases from V and 10 bases from J, leaving 12 bases between. The CDR3 protein is CASSANRESPLHF. The CDR3 DNA reads TGTGCCAGCAGCGCCAACAGGGAATCACCCCTCCACTTT.

This clonotype was found many times. This rearrangement joins TRBV24-1 to TRBJ2-6; D is perhaps TRBD1 (5 bases). The germline V gene encodes CDR1 KGHDR and CDR2 SFDVKD. V was clipped by 7 bases and J by 0 bases, with 9 bases between them. This CDR3 has 15 amino acids. The CDR3 coding sequence is TGTGCCACCAGCCCTGACAGCTCTGGGGCCAACGTCCTGACTTTC. It encodes CATSPDSSGANVLTF.

This clonotype was observed many times. The chain carries TRBV20-1 and TRBJ2-7; 9 nucleotides align to TRBD2. The CDR3 is made up of 17 amino acids. The V gene's germline CDR1 is DFQATT and CDR2 SNEGSKA (reference sequence). Trimming at V came to 2 bases and at J to 5 bases, leaving 16 bases not matched to a gene. The CDR3 region is CSARNLRAAGGPHEQYF. In nucleotides, the CDR3 is TGCAGTGCTAGAAATCTGAGAGCGGCGGGAGGGCCCCACGAGCAGTACTTC.

At least ten counts were recorded for this clonotype. The chain has TRBV27 and TRBJ1-2; D unresolved. Germline V CDR1 and CDR2: MNHEY, SMNVEV (reference sequence). Trimming stripped 6 bases from V and 7 bases from J, with 12 bases between. CDR3 length: 12 residues. The DNA for the CDR3 is TGTGCCAGCAGGGGGTGGGTTGGTGGCTACACCTTC. This gives the protein CASRGWVGGYTF.

This clonotype has ten or more counts. This chain joins TRBV2 and TRBJ1-5, with 10 positions matching TRBD1. V trimming: 6 bases; J trimming: 4 bases; junction bases outside the gene matches: 6. The CDR3 is 15 amino acids. Germline V CDR1 and CDR2: SNHLY, FYNNEI. CDR3 DNA: TGTGCCAGCAGACGGGACAGGGGACGGAATCAGCCCCAGCATTTT. It is translated as CASRRDRGRNQPQHF.

This sequence joins TRBV11-2 and TRBJ2-5, with TRBD1 identical over 11 bases. The CDR3 runs 16 residues. CDR1 and CDR2 (germline): SGHAT, FQNNGV. With 3 bases clipped from V and 5 bases from J, the junction kept 8 bases outside the gene matches. DNA for the CDR3: TGTGCCAGCAGCTTCGGACAGGGGGCGTTTTTGGAGACCCAGTACTTC. Its protein product is CASSFGQGAFLETQYF.

Many counts were recorded for this clonotype. The chain employs TRBV5-5 and TRBJ2-7; no firm D call. V was shortened by 0 bases and J by 3 bases, with 13 bases between the two germline ends. Germline loops: CDR1 SGHKS, CDR2 YYEKEE (reference sequence). The CDR3 consists of 15 residues. The CDR3 sequence: CASSLGVGGHYEQYF. The CDR3 bases are TGTGCCAGCAGCTTGGGGGTTGGTGGCCACTACGAGCAGTACTTC.

This clonotype was detected ten times or more. This sequence joins TRBV7-8 and TRBJ2-2, with 8 nucleotides matching TRBD2. Germline loops: CDR1 SGHVS, CDR2 FQNEAQ. The V gene end was trimmed by 0 bases and the J gene end by 7 bases; junction bases not matched to a gene: 1. This CDR3 has 14 amino acids. The chain's CDR3 is CASSLAREGGELFF. The CDR3 DNA reads as TGTGCCAGCAGCTTAGCCCGGGAGGGCGGGGAGCTGTTTTTT.

This clonotype was seen ten or more times. V and J are TRBV20-1 and TRBJ2-7; TRBD2 agrees at 12 bases. Germline values: CDR1 DFQATT, CDR2 SNEGSKA (reference sequence). Trimming took 7 bases from V and 2 from J; bases not matched to a gene: 12. There are 16 residues in the CDR3. The CDR3 DNA follows: TGCAGTGTCAGGGCCGGAACTAGCGGGAGGACCTACGAGCAGTACTTC. This gives the protein CSVRAGTSGRTYEQYF.

This clonotype appeared many times. The chain couples TRBV7-3 to TRBJ2-1; 7 bases line up with TRBD1. This CDR3 is 15 amino acids long. Germline V gives CDR1 SGHTA, CDR2 FQGTGA. After removal of 0 bases from V and 8 bases from J, the junction contained 7 bases not matched to a gene. The CDR3 loop is CASSLTGDSMHEQFF. The CDR3 DNA reads as TGTGCCAGCAGCTTAACGGGGGACAGTATGCATGAGCAGTTCTTC. The full variable domain, in which reference TRBV7-3 and TRBJ2-1 provide the parts outside the CDR3, is GAGVSQTPSNKVTEKGKYVELRCDPISGHTALYWYRQSLGQGPEFLIYFQGTGAADDSGLPNDRFFAVRPEGSVSTLKIQRTERGDSAVYLCASSLTGDSMHEQFFGPGTRLTVL.

At least ten counts were recorded for this clonotype. This chain uses TRBV12-3 or TRBV12-4 with TRBJ1-2; tentative D call: TRBD1 (6 bases). There are 15 residues in the CDR3. V shed 5 bases and J shed 9 bases, with 22 bases lying between them. CDR3 region: CASSLPPGTRDRYTF. In nucleotides, the CDR3 is TGTGCCAGCAGTCTACCCCCTGGGACAAGGGACCGCTACACCTTC.

The J gene is TRBJ2-7, the V gene TRBV12-3 or TRBV12-4; TRBD2 aligns across 7 bases. The length of the CDR3 is 15 residues. J gave up 5 bases and V 5 bases, and 12 bases lay outside the gene matches. CDR3 in DNA: TGTGCCAGCAGTCGGTTAGCGGGCTTCCCTAACGAGCAGTACTTC. Translation gives CASSRLAGFPNEQYF.

This sequence joins TRBV6-2 or TRBV6-3 and TRBJ2-5; D unclear. Germline CDR1 reads MNHEY; CDR2 reads SVGEGT. The V and J ends lost 2 bases and 9 bases respectively, with 10 bases between them. The length of the CDR3 is 12 residues. CDR3 nucleotide sequence: TGTGCCAGCAGTTACAGGGTGGGGTCCCAGTACTTC. It is translated as CASSYRVGSQYF.

This clonotype showed up many times. This chain uses TRBV6-1 with TRBJ2-3, with 8 nucleotides matching TRBD1. Germline loops: CDR1 MNHNS, CDR2 SASEGT. The ends lost 2 bases at V and 4 bases at J; junction bases unmatched: 5. The CDR3 is made up of 15 amino acids. The CDR3: CASSELLTGADTQYF. DNA for the CDR3: TGTGCCAGCAGTGAATTGTTGACAGGGGCAGATACGCAGTATTTT.

The CDR3 region is CSAIVQGSGYGYTF. DNA of the CDR3: TGCAGTGCTATAGTTCAGGGGAGCGGCTATGGCTACACCTTC. V and J are TRBV20-1 and TRBJ1-2; D is perhaps TRBD1 (6 bases). The CDR3 has 14 residues. The germline V and J ends were trimmed by 4 bases and 4 bases, with 16 bases remaining between them. From germline, CDR1 is DFQATT and CDR2 SNEGSKA (reference sequence).

The sample holds many counts of this clonotype. The rearrangement links TRBV20-1 to TRBJ1-5; D gene uncertain. V was pared by 5 bases and J by 0 bases, with 11 bases between. This CDR3 spans 14 amino acids. CDR1 and CDR2 (germline): DFQATT, SNEGSKA (reference sequence). The CDR3 DNA reads TGCAGTGCTTCCTGGGGAGCTAGCAATCAGCCCCAGCATTTT. This translates into CSASWGASNQPQHF.

A few counts support this clonotype. V gene TRBV6-9 combines with J gene TRBJ1-5; the D is unclear. This CDR3 has 15 residues. Per the germline V gene, CDR1 is MNHGY and CDR2 is SVAAGI. Trimming took 0 bases from V and 3 from J, leaving 9 bases between them. CDR3 sequence (DNA): TGTGCCAGCAGTTATTCAATCAGGCTCAATCAGCCCCAGCATTTT. This codes for CASSYSIRLNQPQHF.

V gene TRBV2 combines with J gene TRBJ2-7; the D gene is possibly TRBD2 (5 bases). Germline CDR1 SNHLY, CDR2 FYNNEI. The V gene lost 5 bases and the J gene lost 3 bases, with 14 bases spanning the gap. This CDR3 has 14 amino acids. The CDR3, as DNA: TGTGCCAGCAGTTTAACGGCTAGCCGCTACGAGCAGTACTTC. Translating it yields CASSLTASRYEQYF.